This T cell receptor (beta chain) appears in the sequencing data of a study of shared clonotypes between healthy human individuals. Whole-study results and caveats: Researchers sampled blood only, noting tissue repertoires likely differ. Compared with clonotypes that all four donors shared, non-shared clonotypes had lower generation probabilities.

Turning to this clone: No antigen is known for it.

Per the original data handling: ImmunoSEQ gave junction-only sequences without quality scores, so filtering differed. The repertoire was sequenced with immunoSEQ multiplex PCR; TCRdb's copy has only in-frame clones and lacks some. V and J calls and clone size are copied from that table; D and trimming were computed from the DNA. The profile shows 2 million to 2.5 million clones, approximately 95% of them singletons. The source material was naive CD4+ T cells from PBMCs. The sample's subset: CD45RA+ positively selected. This TCR was recovered from a man in his late teens or twenties in good health. Some clones in this sample may be carry-over from other donors' samples.

CDR3 amino acids: CASSVRGAYEDTQYF. The CDR3 bases are TGCGCCAGCAGCGTCCGGGGGGCTTACGAGGATACGCAGTATTTT. This chain joins TRBV5-1 and TRBJ2-3; possible D gene TRBD2, 7 bases. This CDR3 spans 15 amino acids. The germline gives CDR1 SGHRS, CDR2 YFSETQ. Trimming removed 4 bases at V and 6 bases at J, with 18 bases between. The variable domain in full, with the rest retrieved from reference TRBV5-1 and TRBJ2-3, is KAGVTQTPRYLIKTRGQQVTLSCSPISGHRSVSWYQQTPGQGLQFLFEYFSETQRNKGNFPGRFSGRQFSNSRSEMNVSTLELGDSALYLCASSVRGAYEDTQYFGPGTRLTVL.